A single sample gave rise to the 30 T cell receptor beta chains below, sequenced in a study of cytomegalovirus exposure and HLA in healthy donors. 60 Vbeta and 13 Jbeta primers were used in PCR. Profiling relied on immunoSEQ multiplex PCR, and the TCRdb table lists in-frame clones only, not all of them. This table has about 200,000 clones, under 85% appearing once. Sequenced input: PBMCs. Receptors were obtained from a middle-aged man in good health and CMV-seronegative.

This clone was seen just once. The chain joins TRBV27 to TRBJ2-7; no firm D call. V lost 0 bases and J lost 0, with 9 bases in between. The CDR3 sequence is 15 residues long. CDR1 and CDR2 from the germline V gene are MNHEY and SMNVEV (reference sequence). CDR3 coding DNA: TGTGCCAGCAGTTTATCTCGGAGCAGCTCCTACGAGCAGTACTTC. Protein: CASSLSRSSSYEQYF.

The chain uses TRBV30 and TRBJ2-7; D may be TRBD2 (5 bases). V gave up 0 bases and J gave up 1 base, with 16 bases separating them. The germline V gene has CDR1 GTSNPN and CDR2 SVGIG (reference sequence). The CDR3 is 16 amino acids. CDR3 amino acids: CAWSVRGWGDSYEQYF. CDR3 DNA sequence: TGTGCCTGGAGTGTACGGGGTTGGGGTGATTCCTACGAGCAGTACTTC.

The chain combines TRBV5-4 with TRBJ2-5, with 11 bases fitting TRBD1. The DNA end is more similar to TRBJ2-7, so the J call may be wrong. There are 16 residues in the CDR3. The germline V gene encodes CDR1 SGHNT and CDR2 YYREEE (reference sequence). CDR3 nucleotide sequence: TGTGCCAGCAGCGCCCATCCCGGGACAGGGGGGTACGAGCAGTACTTC. Protein sequence: CASSAHPGTGGYEQYF.

V and J are TRBV6-1 and TRBJ2-5, with TRBD1 matching 8 bases. Looked up from germline, CDR1 is MNHNS and CDR2 is SASEGT. The CDR3 has 16 residues. Germline trimming cut 2 bases from V and 6 bases from J; bases unmatched to any gene: 11. The CDR3 sequence: CASSEKDRALPQTQYF. In DNA, the CDR3 is TGTGCCAGCAGTGAAAAGGACAGGGCCCTTCCGCAGACCCAGTACTTC.

The gene calls are TRBV7-9 and TRBJ1-4; a weak D match, TRBD1 (5 bases). Trimming removed 5 bases from V and 8 bases from J, with 21 bases in between. Germline CDR1 reads SEHNR; CDR2 reads FQNEAQ (reference sequence). The CDR3 runs to 16 residues. The CDR3 DNA sequence: TGTGCCAGCAGCGGCTGGACACTTTCCGCGGGGGAAAAACTGTTTTTT. Residues: CASSGWTLSAGEKLFF. The whole variable domain, remainder taken from reference TRBV7-9 and TRBJ1-4, is DTGVSQNPRHKITKRGQNVTFRCDPISEHNRLYWYRQTLGQGPEFLTYFQNEAQLEKSRLLSDRFSAERPKGSFSTLEIQRTEQGDSAMYLCASSGWTLSAGEKLFFGSGTQLSVL.

In DNA form, the CDR3 reads TGCGCCAGCAGCCAGGGACTCTCCTACGAGCAGTACTTC. Its translation: CASSQGLSYEQYF. The chain carries TRBV4-1 and TRBJ2-7; D possibly corresponds to TRBD2 (6 bases). CDR3 length: 13 amino acids. The germline V gene has CDR1 MGHRA and CDR2 YSYEKL. V was shortened by 3 bases and J by 0 bases, with 6 bases between the two germline ends.

This chain links TRBV6-6 with TRBJ2-2, with D perhaps matching TRBD2 (6 bases). This CDR3 contains 16 residues. Between the trimmed V and J ends, which lost 10 bases and 5 bases, there was a span of 23 bases. Germline V CDR1 and CDR2: MNHNY, SVGAGI (reference sequence). The CDR3: CATKTVPGVGTGELFF. The DNA of the CDR3 is TGTGCCACCAAAACGGTCCCGGGAGTCGGTACCGGGGAGCTGTTTTTT.

Here the CDR3 DNA reads TGTGCCAGCAGCGTAAGGGGTACCGGGGAGCTGTTTTTT. As protein: CASSVRGTGELFF. The chain carries TRBV9 and TRBJ2-2, with D possibly TRBD1 on 5 matching bases. CDR1 SGDLS and CDR2 YYNGEE come from the germline V gene. The CDR3 is 13 residues long. Trimming pared 1 base from V and 5 bases from J, leaving 6 bases between.

The chain employs TRBV6-5 and TRBJ2-5, with D possibly TRBD1 on 5 matching bases. Germline CDR1 is MNHEY and CDR2 is SVGAGI. This CDR3 region has 16 residues. The V end lost 3 bases, the J end lost 3 bases, and 17 bases lay between the germline ends. CDR3 loop: CASSYRQGGREETQYF. The CDR3 DNA is TGTGCCAGCAGTTATCGGCAGGGCGGACGGGAAGAGACCCAGTACTTC.

This clone was seen only once. DNA for the CDR3: TGTGCCGTCGAGCGGGAGATTCGTGGGGGCGAGCAGTACTTC. This encodes CAVEREIRGGEQYF. The chain carries TRBV7-9 and TRBJ2-7, with 8 bases matching TRBD2. Germline values: CDR1 SEHNR, CDR2 FQNEAQ (reference sequence). J was trimmed by 6 bases and V by 11 bases; bases with no gene match: 15. CDR3 length: 14 residues.

This clone has a single count. This chain connects TRBV9 to TRBJ2-2; TRBD2 aligns across 7 bases. The CDR3 has 14 residues. V dropped 4 bases and J dropped 7; count of bases not matched to a gene: 7. Looked up from germline, CDR1 is SGDLS and CDR2 is YYNGEE. This CDR3 reads CASSPRGEGGELFF. CDR3 nucleotides: TGTGCCAGCAGCCCCCGGGGGGAGGGCGGGGAGCTGTTTTTT.

By share, this clone counts as medium-sized. The chain carries TRBV25-1 and TRBJ2-1; possible D gene TRBD2, 5 bases. Trimming cost V 2 bases and J 4 bases, with 6 bases left between them. The CDR3 has 13 amino acids. Germline V gene sequence: CDR1 MGHDK, CDR2 SYGVNS. In DNA, the CDR3 is TGTGCCAGCAGTGAAGGGAGATACAATGAGCAGTTCTTC. This sequence encodes CASSEGRYNEQFF.

The chain uses TRBV6-1 and TRBJ1-1; 7 bases map to TRBD1. J lost 1 base, V lost 2 bases, and 16 bases had no gene match. Germline V gene sequence: CDR1 MNHNS, CDR2 SASEGT. The length of the CDR3 is 19 residues. CDR3 residues: CASSEKGGVPWDRNTEAFF. The CDR3 DNA reads TGTGCCAGCAGTGAAAAAGGCGGGGTTCCTTGGGACAGGAACACTGAAGCTTTCTTT.

A single count supports this clone. The chain is built from TRBV19 and TRBJ2-6, with TRBD2 matching 8 bases. J gave up 0 bases and V 3 bases, and 13 bases lay outside the gene matches. This CDR3 spans 20 amino acids. Germline CDR1 and CDR2: LNHDA and SQIVND (reference sequence). DNA for the CDR3: TGTGCCAGTAGTATTGGTCTAGCGGGCTACACCTTCTCTGGGGCCAACGTCCTGACTTTC. It yields the protein CASSIGLAGYTFSGANVLTF.

CDR3 amino acids: CASSPPTGWEIYEQYF. As DNA, the CDR3 is TGTGCCAGCAGCCCACCAACAGGGTGGGAGATCTACGAGCAGTACTTC. The rearrangement joins TRBV5-5 to TRBJ2-7, with D perhaps TRBD1 (6 bases). The germline gives CDR1 SGHKS, CDR2 YYEKEE (reference sequence). Trimming stripped 4 bases from V and 3 bases from J, with 20 bases between. This CDR3 is 16 amino acids long.

The V gene is TRBV2, the J gene TRBJ2-7; 9 nucleotides match TRBD2. The CDR3 runs to 14 residues. The junction had 5 bases not matched to a gene; V was cut back by 4 bases and J by 4 bases. CDR1 is SNHLY and CDR2 is FYNNEI in the germline V gene. The CDR3 protein is CASSAGLARYEQYF. The CDR3 bases are TGTGCCAGCAGTGCCGGACTAGCGCGATACGAGCAGTACTTC.

The chain carries TRBV2 and TRBJ2-6; perhaps TRBD1 as D (6 bases). Trimming stripped 1 base from V and 1 base from J, with 11 bases between. The CDR3 contains 17 residues. Germline V gene data show CDR1 as SNHLY and CDR2 as FYNNEI. CDR3 residues: CASSEGGRLSGANVLTF. In nucleotides, the CDR3 is TGTGCCAGCAGTGAAGGGGGGCGACTTTCTGGGGCCAACGTCCTGACTTTC.

This chain joins TRBV6-1 and TRBJ1-1, with D perhaps matching TRBD1 (5 bases). V lost 2 bases to trimming and J lost 5 bases, with 18 bases between them. Per germline, CDR1 MNHNS and CDR2 SASEGT. This CDR3 contains 16 residues. The CDR3 loop is CASSESIRVGRTEAFF. The CDR3 bases are TGTGCCAGCAGTGAATCAATCAGGGTAGGAAGGACTGAAGCTTTCTTT.

This chain links TRBV5-1 with TRBJ1-4; possible D gene TRBD1, 5 bases. The CDR3 runs to 14 residues. Between the trimmed V and J ends, which lost 0 bases and 5 bases, there was a span of 8 bases. Germline V gene data show CDR1 as SGHRS and CDR2 as YFSETQ. CDR3 sequence: CASSLGGGNEKLFF. CDR3 in DNA: TGCGCCAGCAGCTTGGGGGGCGGAAATGAAAAACTGTTTTTT.

The genes are TRBV27 and TRBJ2-1; 7 bases are a match to TRBD1. CDR3 length equals 17 residues. Looked up from germline, CDR1 is MNHEY and CDR2 is SMNVEV (reference sequence). Trimming took 7 bases from V and 1 from J; bases not matched to a gene: 13. As DNA, the CDR3 is TGTGCCAGCAAGGGGGAAAGGGGGCGTCGGTCCTACAATGAGCAGTTCTTC. Amino acids: CASKGERGRRSYNEQFF.

The chain couples TRBV5-4 to TRBJ2-2; TRBD2 aligns across 12 bases. Germline CDR1 SGHNT, CDR2 YYREEE (reference sequence). The ends lost 3 bases at V and 8 bases at J; junction bases unmatched: 5. The CDR3 contains 15 residues. CDR3 nucleotides: TGTGCCAGCAGCTCCGGGACTAGCGGGTCAGGGGAGCTGTTTTTT. Its protein is CASSSGTSGSGELFF.

V is TRBV7-2 and J is TRBJ2-1, with D tentatively TRBD1 (11 bases). The CDR3 is 19 amino acids. From germline, CDR1 is SGHTA and CDR2 FQGNSA. Trimming took off 1 base at V and 7 bases at J, with 26 bases between the two ends. The CDR3 nucleotides read TGTGCCAGCAGCTTAGATGGACAGGGGGCTAGCGGGAGAGGAAATGAGCAGTTCTTC. Translated, it gives CASSLDGQGASGRGNEQFF.

The rearrangement links TRBV5-1 to TRBJ1-1; tentatively, D is TRBD1 (5 bases). V was cut by 0 bases and J by 0 bases, with 9 bases left in between. CDR3 length: 15 residues. Germline V gene sequence: CDR1 SGHRS, CDR2 YFSETQ. CDR3 loop: CASSLETAMNTEAFF. CDR3 coding DNA: TGCGCCAGCAGCTTGGAGACAGCGATGAACACTGAAGCTTTCTTT.

A word on this clone: Its ends do not fully match the called genes, so a read error is possible. The gene calls are TRBV27 and TRBJ2-4; perhaps TRBD1 as D (5 bases). Germline CDR1 is MNHEY and CDR2 is SMNVEV (reference sequence). The CDR3 sequence is 15 residues long. CDR3 bases: TGTGCCAGCAGTCCATTACAGGTCATAGGAAACAGTCAGTACTTC. Translated, it gives CASSPLQVIGNSQYF.

This clone was seen once. This chain joins TRBV28 and TRBJ1-2; D unclear. There are 15 residues in the CDR3. Trimming pared 5 bases from V and 4 bases from J, leaving 17 bases between. Germline CDR1 is MDHEN and CDR2 is SYDVKM. CDR3 residues: CASSIRGRLSYGYTF. The DNA for the CDR3 is TGTGCCAGCAGTATTCGTGGCAGGTTAAGCTATGGCTACACCTTC.

The chain is built from TRBV29-1 and TRBJ1-4; a weak D match, TRBD1 (5 bases). The germline V and J ends were trimmed by 7 bases and 5 bases, with 14 bases remaining between them. CDR1 and CDR2 from the germline V gene are SQVTM and ANQGSEA. The CDR3 runs 13 residues. The CDR3 nucleotides read TGCAGCGGGGGGGGTGCGGCCAATGAAAAACTGTTTTTT. This translates into CSGGGAANEKLFF.

The chain has TRBV7-9 and TRBJ2-1; D is perhaps TRBD1 (5 bases). Germline V gene lookup returns CDR1 SEHNR and CDR2 FQNEAQ (reference sequence). The CDR3 has 13 residues. Trimming shortened V by 8 bases and J by 1 base, and 9 bases separated the two germline ends. CDR3 nucleotides: TGTGCCAGCGGGGCGGAATCCTACAATGAGCAGTTCTTC. Translating it yields CASGAESYNEQFF. Filled out from reference TRBV7-9 and TRBJ2-1, the complete variable domain reads DTGVSQNPRHKITKRGQNVTFRCDPISEHNRLYWYRQTLGQGPEFLTYFQNEAQLEKSRLLSDRFSAERPKGSFSTLEIQRTEQGDSAMYLCASGAESYNEQFFGPGTRLTVL.

V gene TRBV9 combines with J gene TRBJ2-1; D might be TRBD2 (5 bases). CDR1 is SGDLS, CDR2 YYNGEE, per germline. The CDR3 length is 18 residues. Trimming took 0 bases from V and 5 from J, leaving 21 bases between them. CDR3 residues: CASSVEIGSGRGNNEQFF. CDR3 sequence (DNA): TGTGCCAGCAGCGTAGAGATTGGGTCCGGACGAGGGAACAATGAGCAGTTCTTC.

V usage is TRBV27 and J usage is TRBJ2-1, with 7 positions matching TRBD2. The CDR3 extends over 19 amino acids. Germline CDR1 MNHEY, CDR2 SMNVEV (reference sequence). The trim removed 1 base at V and 0 bases at J, leaving 12 bases unmatched. The CDR3 loop is CASSLLEGLPIPSYNEQFF. In nucleotides, the CDR3 is TGTGCCAGCAGTTTATTAGAGGGACTACCCATTCCCTCCTACAATGAGCAGTTCTTC.

This sequence joins TRBV6-5 and TRBJ1-3; 9 bases are shared with TRBD1. The germline V gene encodes CDR1 MNHEY and CDR2 SVGAGI. The CDR3 totals 14 residues. The V and J ends lost 8 bases and 4 bases, in that order; junction bases with no gene match: 6. The CDR3 region has the DNA TGTGCCAGCCAGGGACAGGGAACAGGAAACACCATATATTTT. This encodes CASQGQGTGNTIYF.